This T cell receptor beta chain was observed in a study of shared clonotypes between healthy human individuals. V gave up 4 bases and J gave up 0 bases, with 10 bases separating them. The germline V gene encodes CDR1 SNHLY and CDR2 FYNNEI. The length of the CDR3 is 15 residues. The method was immunoSEQ multiplex PCR; TCRdb's version includes in-frame clones alone and lacks a portion of them. Of approximately 700,000 clones listed, 60% to 75% are singletons. This chain connects TRBV2 to TRBJ1-3, with D possibly TRBD1 on 6 matching bases. The sequenced material came from memory CD4+ T cells sorted from blood. Subset indicated: CD45RA-negative fraction. The sequence came from a woman aged 25 to 39 in good health. The CDR3 loop is CASSGDRRSGNTIYF. The CDR3 nucleotides are TGTGCCAGCAGTGGTGACAGGCGCTCTGGAAACACCATATATTTT.